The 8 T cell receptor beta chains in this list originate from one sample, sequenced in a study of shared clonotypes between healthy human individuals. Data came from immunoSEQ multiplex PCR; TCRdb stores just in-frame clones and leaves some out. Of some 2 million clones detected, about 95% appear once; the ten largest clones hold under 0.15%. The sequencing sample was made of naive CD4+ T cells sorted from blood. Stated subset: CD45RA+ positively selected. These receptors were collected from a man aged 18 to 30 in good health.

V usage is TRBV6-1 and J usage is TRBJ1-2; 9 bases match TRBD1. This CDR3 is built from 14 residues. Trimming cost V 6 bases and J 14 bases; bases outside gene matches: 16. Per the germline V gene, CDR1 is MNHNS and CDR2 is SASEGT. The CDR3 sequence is CASREGGQGFSWTF. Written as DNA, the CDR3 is TGTGCCAGCAGGGAGGGGGGACAGGGTTTTTCGTGGACCTTC.

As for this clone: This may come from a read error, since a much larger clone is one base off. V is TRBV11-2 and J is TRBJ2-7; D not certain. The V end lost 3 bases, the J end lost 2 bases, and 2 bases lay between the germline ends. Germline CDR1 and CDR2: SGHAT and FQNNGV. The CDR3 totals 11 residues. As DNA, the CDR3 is TGTGCCAGCAGCTTCGCCTACGAGCAGTACTTC. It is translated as CASSFAYEQYF.

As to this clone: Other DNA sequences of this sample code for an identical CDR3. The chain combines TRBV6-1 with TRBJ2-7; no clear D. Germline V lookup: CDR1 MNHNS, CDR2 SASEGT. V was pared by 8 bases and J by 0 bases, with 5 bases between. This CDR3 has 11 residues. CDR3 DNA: TGTGCCAGCCGGGCCTCCTACGAGCAGTACTTC. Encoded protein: CASRASYEQYF.

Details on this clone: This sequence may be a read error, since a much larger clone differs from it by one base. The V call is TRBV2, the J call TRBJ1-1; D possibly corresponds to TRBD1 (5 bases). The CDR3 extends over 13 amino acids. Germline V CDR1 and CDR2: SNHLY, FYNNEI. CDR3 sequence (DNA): TGTGCCGGGGGTTCGAGAATGAACACTGGAGCTTTCTTT. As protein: CAGGSRMNTGAFF.

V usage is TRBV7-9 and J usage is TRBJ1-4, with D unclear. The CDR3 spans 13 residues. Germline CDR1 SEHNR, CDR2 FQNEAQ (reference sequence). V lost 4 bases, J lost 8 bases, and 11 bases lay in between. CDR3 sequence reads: CASSSVLEEKLFF. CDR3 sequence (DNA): TGTGCCAGCAGCTCCGTTTTGGAAGAAAAACTGTTTTTT. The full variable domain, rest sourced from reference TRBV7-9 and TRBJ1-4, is DTGVSQNPRHKITKRGQNVTFRCDPISEHNRLYWYRQTLGQGPEFLTYFQNEAQLEKSRLLSDRFSAERPKGSFSTLEIQRTEQGDSAMYLCASSSVLEEKLFFGSGTQLSVL.

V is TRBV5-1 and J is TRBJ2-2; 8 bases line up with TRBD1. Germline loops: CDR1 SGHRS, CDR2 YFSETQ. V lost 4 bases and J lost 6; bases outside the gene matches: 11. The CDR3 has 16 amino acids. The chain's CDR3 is CASSTAGGAGAGELFF. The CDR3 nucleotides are TGCGCCAGCAGCACCGCAGGGGGCGCTGGAGCCGGGGAGCTGTTTTTT.

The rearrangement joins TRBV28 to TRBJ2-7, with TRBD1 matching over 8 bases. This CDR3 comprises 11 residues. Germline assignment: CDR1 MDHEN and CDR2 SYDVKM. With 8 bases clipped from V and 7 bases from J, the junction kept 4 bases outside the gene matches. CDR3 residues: CASQGAGEQYF. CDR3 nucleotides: TGTGCCAGCCAGGGGGCGGGGGAGCAGTACTTC.

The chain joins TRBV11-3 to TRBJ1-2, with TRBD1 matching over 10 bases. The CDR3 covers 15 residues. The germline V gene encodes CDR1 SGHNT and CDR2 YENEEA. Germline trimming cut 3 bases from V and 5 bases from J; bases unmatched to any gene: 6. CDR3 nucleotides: TGTGCCAGCAGCTTTAGGGACAGGGGACCTTATGGCTACACCTTC. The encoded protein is CASSFRDRGPYGYTF.